In its sample, the clone carrying this T cell receptor beta chain was seen a few times. This entry belongs to a study of early T cells in non-severe SARS-CoV-2 infection. TCRdb reprocessed the 5' RACE reads with MiXCR, giving one entry per CDR3 protein. The sample has around 82,000 distinct CDR3 sequences; approximately 12% are singletons. This clonotype was sampled from an adult who was a healthcare worker with PCR-confirmed SARS-CoV-2 infection or an uninfected control (not recorded which). The sample taken for sequencing was whole blood.

CDR3 amino acids: CASSASSRGSNQPQHF. CDR3 nucleotides: TGTGCCAGCAGTGCCTCCTCTCGGGGTAGCAATCAGCCCCAGCATTTT. This chain joins TRBV6-1 and TRBJ1-5; D not certain. The CDR3 runs 16 residues. Looked up from germline, CDR1 is MNHNS and CDR2 is SASEGT. V lost 4 bases and J 0 bases, leaving 13 bases between the germline ends.